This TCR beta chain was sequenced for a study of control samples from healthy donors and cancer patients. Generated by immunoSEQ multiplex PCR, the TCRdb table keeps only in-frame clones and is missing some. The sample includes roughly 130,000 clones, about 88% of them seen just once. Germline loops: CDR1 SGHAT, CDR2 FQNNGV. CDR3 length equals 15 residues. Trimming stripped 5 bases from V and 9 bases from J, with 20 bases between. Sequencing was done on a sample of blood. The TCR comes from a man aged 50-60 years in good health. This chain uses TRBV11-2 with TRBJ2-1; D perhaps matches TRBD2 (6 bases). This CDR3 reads CASSQGTGWRGEQFF. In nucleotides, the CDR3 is TGTGCCAGCAGCCAAGGGACTGGGTGGCGAGGTGAGCAGTTCTTC.